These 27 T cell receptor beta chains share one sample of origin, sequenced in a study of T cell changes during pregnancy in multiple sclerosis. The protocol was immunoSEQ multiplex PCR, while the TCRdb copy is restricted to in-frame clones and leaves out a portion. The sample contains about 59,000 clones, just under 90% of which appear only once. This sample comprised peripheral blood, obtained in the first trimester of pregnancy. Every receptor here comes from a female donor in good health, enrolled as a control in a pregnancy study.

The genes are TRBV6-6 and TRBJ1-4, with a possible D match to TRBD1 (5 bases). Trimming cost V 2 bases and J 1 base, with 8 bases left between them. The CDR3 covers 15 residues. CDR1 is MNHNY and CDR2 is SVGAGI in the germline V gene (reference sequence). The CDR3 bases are TGTGCCAGCAGTTACGCGGGGGAAACTAATGAAAAACTGTTTTTT. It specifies CASSYAGETNEKLFF.

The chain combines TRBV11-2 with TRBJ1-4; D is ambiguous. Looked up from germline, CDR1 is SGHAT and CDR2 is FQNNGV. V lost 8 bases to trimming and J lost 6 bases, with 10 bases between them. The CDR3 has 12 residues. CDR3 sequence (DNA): TGTGCCAGCCGGAGGGAAGATGAAAAACTGTTTTTT. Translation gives CASRREDEKLFF.

The chain's CDR3 is CASLSGGRDVGNTEAFF. The CDR3 bases are TGTGCCAGCCTCTCAGGGGGCAGGGATGTAGGGAACACTGAAGCTTTCTTT. The chain couples TRBV27 to TRBJ1-1, with 8 nucleotides matching TRBD1. The CDR3 is 17 amino acids. Germline CDR1 and CDR2: MNHEY and SMNVEV (reference sequence). V dropped 8 bases and J dropped 1; count of bases not matched to a gene: 15.

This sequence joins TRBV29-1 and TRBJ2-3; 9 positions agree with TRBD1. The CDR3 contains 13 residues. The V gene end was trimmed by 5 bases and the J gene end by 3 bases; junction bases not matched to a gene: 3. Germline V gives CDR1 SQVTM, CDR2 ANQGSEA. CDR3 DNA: TGCAGCGTTCGACAGGGGGGGACAGATACGCAGTATTTT. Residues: CSVRQGGTDTQYF.

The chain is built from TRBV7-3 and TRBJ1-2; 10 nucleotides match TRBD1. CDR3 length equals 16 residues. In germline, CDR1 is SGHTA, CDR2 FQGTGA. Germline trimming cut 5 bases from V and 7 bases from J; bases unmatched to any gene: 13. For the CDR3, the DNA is TGTGCCAGCAGCCCGCGGTCCGGGACAGGGGTCGGTGGCTACACCTTC. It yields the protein CASSPRSGTGVGGYTF.

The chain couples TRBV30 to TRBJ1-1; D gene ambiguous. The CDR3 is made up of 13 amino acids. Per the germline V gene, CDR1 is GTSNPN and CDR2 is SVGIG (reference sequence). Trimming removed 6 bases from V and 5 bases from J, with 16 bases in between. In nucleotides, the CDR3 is TGTGCCTGTAGCGGGATGACGAGGACTGAAGCTTTCTTT. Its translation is CACSGMTRTEAFF.

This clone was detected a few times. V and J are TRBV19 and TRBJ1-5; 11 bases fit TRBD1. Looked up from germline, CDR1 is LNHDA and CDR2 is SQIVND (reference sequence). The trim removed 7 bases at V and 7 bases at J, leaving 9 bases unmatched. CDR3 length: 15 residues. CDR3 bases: TGTGCCAGTACCCCGGACAGGGGGCTGTACCAGCCCCAGCATTTT. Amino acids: CASTPDRGLYQPQHF.

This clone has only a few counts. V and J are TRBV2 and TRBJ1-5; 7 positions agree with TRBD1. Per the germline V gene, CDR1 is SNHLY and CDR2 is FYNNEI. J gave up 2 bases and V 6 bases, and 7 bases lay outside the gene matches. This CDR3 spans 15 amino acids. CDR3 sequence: CASRTEGGRNQPQHF. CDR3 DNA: TGTGCCAGCAGGACAGAAGGGGGCCGCAATCAGCCCCAGCATTTT.

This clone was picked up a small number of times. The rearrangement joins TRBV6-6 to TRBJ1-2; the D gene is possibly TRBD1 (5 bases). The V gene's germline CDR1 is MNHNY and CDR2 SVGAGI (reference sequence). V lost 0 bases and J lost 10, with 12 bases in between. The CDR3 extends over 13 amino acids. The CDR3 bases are TGTGCCAGCAGTTACTCCCGGGGGGTTGACTACACCTTC. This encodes CASSYSRGVDYTF.

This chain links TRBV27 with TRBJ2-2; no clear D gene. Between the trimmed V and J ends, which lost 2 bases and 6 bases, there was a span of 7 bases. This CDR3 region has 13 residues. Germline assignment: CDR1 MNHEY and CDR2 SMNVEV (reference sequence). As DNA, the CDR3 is TGTGCCAGCAGTTTAGATGGCTCCGGGGAGCTGTTTTTT. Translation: CASSLDGSGELFF.

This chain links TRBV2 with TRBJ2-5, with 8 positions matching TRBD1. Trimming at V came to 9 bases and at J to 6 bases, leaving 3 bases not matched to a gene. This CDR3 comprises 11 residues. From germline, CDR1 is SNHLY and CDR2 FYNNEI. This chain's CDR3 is CASQGAKTQYF. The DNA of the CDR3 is TGTGCCAGTCAGGGGGCTAAGACCCAGTACTTC.

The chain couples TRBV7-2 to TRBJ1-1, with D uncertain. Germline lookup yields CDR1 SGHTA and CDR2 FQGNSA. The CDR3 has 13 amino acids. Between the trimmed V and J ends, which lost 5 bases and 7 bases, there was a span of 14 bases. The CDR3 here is CASSRGMNNEAFF. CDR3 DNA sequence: TGTGCCAGCAGCCGAGGGATGAATAATGAAGCTTTCTTT. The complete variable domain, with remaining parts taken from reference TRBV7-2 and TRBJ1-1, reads GAGVSQSPSNKVTEKGKDVELRCDPISGHTALYWYRQSLGQGLEFLIYFQGNSAPDKSGLPSDRFSAERTGGSVSTLTIQRTQQEDSAVYLCASSRGMNNEAFFGQGTRLTVV.

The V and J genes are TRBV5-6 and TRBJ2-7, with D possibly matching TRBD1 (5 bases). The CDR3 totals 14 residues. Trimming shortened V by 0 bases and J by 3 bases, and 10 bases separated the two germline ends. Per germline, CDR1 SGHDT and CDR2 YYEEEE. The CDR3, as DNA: TGTGCCAGCAGCTTGGAGGGGATAGGCTACGAGCAGTACTTC. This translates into CASSLEGIGYEQYF. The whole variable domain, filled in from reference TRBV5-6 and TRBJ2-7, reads DAGVTQSPTHLIKTRGQQVTLRCSPKSGHDTVSWYQQALGQGPQFIFQYYEEEERQRGNFPDRFSGHQFPNYSSELNVNALLLGDSALYLCASSLEGIGYEQYFGPGTRLTVT.

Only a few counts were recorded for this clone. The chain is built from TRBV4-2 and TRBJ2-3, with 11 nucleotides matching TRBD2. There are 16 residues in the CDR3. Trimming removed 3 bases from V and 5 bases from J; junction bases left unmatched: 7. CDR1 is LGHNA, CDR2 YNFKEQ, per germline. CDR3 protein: CASSHSGGEGRDTQYF. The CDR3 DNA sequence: TGTGCCAGCAGCCATAGCGGGGGGGAGGGGAGAGATACGCAGTATTTT.

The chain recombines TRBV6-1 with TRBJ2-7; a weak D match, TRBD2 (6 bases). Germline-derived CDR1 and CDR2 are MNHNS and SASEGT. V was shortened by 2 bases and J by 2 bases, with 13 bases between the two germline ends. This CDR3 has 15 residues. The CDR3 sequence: CASSEYGGVTYEQYF. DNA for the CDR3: TGTGCCAGCAGTGAATACGGAGGGGTTACCTACGAGCAGTACTTC.

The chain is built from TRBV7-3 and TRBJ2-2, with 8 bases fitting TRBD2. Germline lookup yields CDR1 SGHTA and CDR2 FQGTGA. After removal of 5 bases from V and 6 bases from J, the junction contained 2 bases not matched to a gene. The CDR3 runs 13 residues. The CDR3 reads CASSPGLAGELFF. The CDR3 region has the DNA TGTGCCAGCAGCCCGGGACTAGCCGGGGAGCTGTTTTTT.

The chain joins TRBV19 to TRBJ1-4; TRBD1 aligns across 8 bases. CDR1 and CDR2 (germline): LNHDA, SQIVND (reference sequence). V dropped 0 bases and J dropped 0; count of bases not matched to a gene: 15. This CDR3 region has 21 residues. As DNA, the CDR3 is TGTGCCAGTAGTATAGACGCTTGGGGACAGGTCCTATCGTCAACTAATGAAAAACTGTTTTTT. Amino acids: CASSIDAWGQVLSSTNEKLFF.

The CDR3 nucleotides are TGTGCCAGCAGCTTAGGTTCGGGACAGGGATCTGAAGCTTTCTTT. Translated, it gives CASSLGSGQGSEAFF. The chain joins TRBV7-3 to TRBJ1-1, with 9 nucleotides matching TRBD1. Germline CDR1 reads SGHTA; CDR2 reads FQGTGA. CDR3 length: 15 residues. V was clipped by 2 bases and J by 6 bases; unmatched bases: 7.

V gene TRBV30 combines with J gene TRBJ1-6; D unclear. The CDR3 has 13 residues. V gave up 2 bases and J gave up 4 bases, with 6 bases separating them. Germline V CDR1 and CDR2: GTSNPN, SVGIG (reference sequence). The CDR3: CAWSYGYNSPLHF. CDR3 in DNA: TGTGCCTGGAGTTACGGGTATAATTCACCCCTCCACTTT.

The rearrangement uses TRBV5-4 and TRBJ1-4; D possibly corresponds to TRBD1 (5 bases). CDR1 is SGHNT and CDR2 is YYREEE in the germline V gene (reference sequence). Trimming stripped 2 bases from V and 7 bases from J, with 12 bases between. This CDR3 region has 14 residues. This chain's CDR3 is CASSLGQGSEKLFF. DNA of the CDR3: TGTGCCAGCAGCTTAGGGCAGGGTAGTGAAAAACTGTTTTTT.

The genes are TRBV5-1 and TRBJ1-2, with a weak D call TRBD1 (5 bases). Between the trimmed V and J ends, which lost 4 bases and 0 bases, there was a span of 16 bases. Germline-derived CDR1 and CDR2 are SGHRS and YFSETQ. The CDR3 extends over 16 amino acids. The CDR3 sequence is CASSPSSGPANYGYTF. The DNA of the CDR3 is TGCGCCAGCAGCCCCTCCTCAGGGCCAGCTAACTATGGCTACACCTTC.

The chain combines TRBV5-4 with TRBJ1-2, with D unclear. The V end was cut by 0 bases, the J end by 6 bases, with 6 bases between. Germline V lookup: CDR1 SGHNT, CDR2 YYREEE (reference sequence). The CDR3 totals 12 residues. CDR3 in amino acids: CASSLGRNGYTF. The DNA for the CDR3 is TGTGCCAGCAGCTTGGGGCGGAATGGCTACACCTTC.

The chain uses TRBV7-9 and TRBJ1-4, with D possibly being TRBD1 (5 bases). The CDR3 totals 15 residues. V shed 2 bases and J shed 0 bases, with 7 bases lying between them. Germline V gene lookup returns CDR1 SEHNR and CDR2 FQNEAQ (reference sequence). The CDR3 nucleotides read TGTGCCAGCAGCTTAAGGGGCCCAACTAATGAAAAACTGTTTTTT. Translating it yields CASSLRGPTNEKLFF.

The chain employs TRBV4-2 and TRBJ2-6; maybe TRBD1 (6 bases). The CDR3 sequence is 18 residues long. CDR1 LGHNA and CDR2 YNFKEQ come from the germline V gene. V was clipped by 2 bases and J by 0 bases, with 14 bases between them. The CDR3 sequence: CASSQLGQSSSGANVLTF. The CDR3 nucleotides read TGTGCCAGCAGCCAACTTGGACAGTCCAGCTCTGGGGCCAACGTCCTGACTTTC.

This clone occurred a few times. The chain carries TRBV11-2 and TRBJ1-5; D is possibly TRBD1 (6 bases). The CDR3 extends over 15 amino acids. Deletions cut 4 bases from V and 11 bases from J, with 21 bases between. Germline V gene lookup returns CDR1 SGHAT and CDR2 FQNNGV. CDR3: CASSSKNQGIGAQHF. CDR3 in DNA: TGTGCCAGCAGCTCCAAAAATCAGGGGATCGGAGCCCAGCATTTT.

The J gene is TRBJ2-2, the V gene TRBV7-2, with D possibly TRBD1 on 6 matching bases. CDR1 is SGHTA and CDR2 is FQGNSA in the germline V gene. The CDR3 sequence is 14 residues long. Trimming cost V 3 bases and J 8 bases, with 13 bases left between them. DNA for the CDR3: TGTGCCAGCAGCTTGGAGACAGGTGCTGGGGAGCTGTTTTTT. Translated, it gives CASSLETGAGELFF.

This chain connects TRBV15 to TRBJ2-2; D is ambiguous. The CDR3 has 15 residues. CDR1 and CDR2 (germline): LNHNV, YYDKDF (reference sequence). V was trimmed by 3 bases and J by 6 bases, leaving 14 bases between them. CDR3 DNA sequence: TGTGCCACCAGCAGGACCGAAATGGGCTCCGGGGAGCTGTTTTTT. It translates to CATSRTEMGSGELFF.